The 29 T cell receptor beta chains reported below all come from one sample, sequenced in a study of T cell changes during pregnancy in multiple sclerosis (dated by TCRdb to the late 2010s). Library preparation used the immunoSEQ multiplex PCR assay. TCRdb limited this immuneACCESS table to in-frame rearrangements with V and J called. A share of clones is missing; checked studies link under half to unresolved V genes, and the rest is unexplained. This sample comprises 40,000 to 50,000 clones, roughly 94% of them detected only once. The ten biggest clones cover 0.31% of the sample. The sample consisted of CD4+ T cells from peripheral blood mononuclear cells, taken in the third trimester of pregnancy. Receptors were obtained from a female donor with multiple sclerosis, enrolled in a pregnancy study.

This chain uses TRBV11-3 with TRBJ2-3, with 9 bases matching TRBD1. CDR1 and CDR2 from the germline V gene are SGHNT and YENEEA. After removal of 5 bases from V and 4 bases from J, the junction contained 10 bases not matched to a gene. CDR3 length: 16 amino acids. CDR3 sequence reads: CASSLGQGRGADTQYF. CDR3 DNA sequence: TGTGCCAGCAGCCTAGGACAGGGGAGAGGGGCAGATACGCAGTATTTT.

This sequence joins TRBV7-9 and TRBJ1-4; 10 bases match TRBD1. Germline loops: CDR1 SEHNR, CDR2 FQNEAQ (reference sequence). This CDR3 has 18 amino acids. V was pared by 5 bases and J by 3 bases, with 12 bases of the junction left unmatched. CDR3 residues: CASSIGQGVSAANEKLFF. CDR3 in DNA: TGTGCCAGCAGCATCGGACAGGGGGTCTCCGCTGCTAATGAAAAACTGTTTTTT.

The chain recombines TRBV7-8 with TRBJ2-1, with no clear D. V lost 5 bases, J lost 2 bases, and 16 bases lay in between. The CDR3 consists of 16 residues. Germline CDR1 SGHVS, CDR2 FQNEAQ. DNA for the CDR3: TGTGCCAGCAGCCGGATTCTAGTTGCCGCCTACAATGAGCAGTTCTTC. Amino acid sequence: CASSRILVAAYNEQFF.

Regarding this clone: Other DNA sequences in the sample encode the same CDR3. The J gene is TRBJ1-6, the V gene TRBV18; 8 nucleotides line up with TRBD1. The CDR3 loop spans 14 amino acids. Unmatched junction bases numbered 3, after V lost 3 bases and J lost 8 bases. The V gene's germline CDR1 is KGHSH and CDR2 LQKENI. This CDR3 reads CASSPQGADSPLHF. CDR3 DNA: TGTGCCAGCTCACCCCAGGGGGCTGATTCACCCCTCCACTTT.

This clone showed up just once. The gene calls are TRBV19 and TRBJ1-1, with 9 positions matching TRBD1. This CDR3 comprises 15 residues. The trim removed 4 bases at V and 11 bases at J, leaving 14 bases unmatched. Germline loops: CDR1 LNHDA, CDR2 SQIVND (reference sequence). The CDR3: CASSTGGTGYRYAFF. CDR3 bases: TGTGCCAGTAGTACTGGCGGGACAGGGTATAGGTATGCTTTCTTT.

A remark on this clone: A read error may produce the germline difference seen at one junction end. This rearrangement joins TRBV7-7 to TRBJ2-1; 9 bases are shared with TRBD2. Germline CDR1 is SSHAT and CDR2 is FNYEAQ (reference sequence). The CDR3 sequence is 14 residues long. The CDR3 sequence: CASSRLAANNEQFF. The CDR3 DNA reads as TGTGCTAGCAGCCGACTAGCGGCAAACAATGAGCAGTTCTTC.

The rearrangement joins TRBV19 to TRBJ1-5; TRBD1 matches 9 bases. The V gene's germline CDR1 is LNHDA and CDR2 SQIVND (reference sequence). The CDR3 spans 14 residues. Losses at the gene ends were 6 bases for V and 4 bases for J; bases not matched to a gene: 4. CDR3 loop: CASRTGGENQPQHF. In nucleotides, the CDR3 is TGTGCCAGTAGGACAGGGGGTGAGAATCAGCCCCAGCATTTT.

The count of this clone is one. The gene calls are TRBV11-3 and TRBJ2-7; the D gene is possibly TRBD1 (6 bases). Germline CDR1 SGHNT, CDR2 YENEEA. V lost 0 bases and J lost 3, with 15 bases in between. This CDR3 contains 16 residues. CDR3 nucleotides: TGTGCCAGCAGCTTAGATTCCACAGGGACGATCTACGAGCAGTACTTC. Residues: CASSLDSTGTIYEQYF.

The chain joins TRBV5-4 to TRBJ1-1, with 7 bases fitting TRBD1. The junction had 9 bases not matched to a gene; V was cut back by 0 bases and J by 4 bases. CDR1 is SGHNT, CDR2 YYREEE, per germline (reference sequence). There are 16 residues in the CDR3. In DNA form, the CDR3 reads TGTGCCAGCAGCTTGGTTTCGACAGGGTTGGGCACTGAAGCTTTCTTT. Residues: CASSLVSTGLGTEAFF.

This rearrangement joins TRBV5-1 to TRBJ2-7; the match to TRBD1 covers 10 bases. V shed 4 bases, J shed 2 bases, and the junction held 6 bases outside the gene matches. Per germline, CDR1 SGHRS and CDR2 YFSETQ. There are 15 residues in the CDR3. This chain's CDR3 is CASSVGQGSPYEQYF. The CDR3 bases are TGCGCCAGCAGCGTGGGACAGGGGTCCCCCTACGAGCAGTACTTC. The whole variable domain, filled in from reference TRBV5-1 and TRBJ2-7, reads KAGVTQTPRYLIKTRGQQVTLSCSPISGHRSVSWYQQTPGQGLQFLFEYFSETQRNKGNFPGRFSGRQFSNSRSEMNVSTLELGDSALYLCASSVGQGSPYEQYFGPGTRLTVT.

J is TRBJ1-1 and V is TRBV5-1; perhaps TRBD1 as D (6 bases). Trimming stripped 3 bases from V and 1 base from J, with 13 bases between. Germline CDR1 and CDR2: SGHRS and YFSETQ. CDR3 length: 15 amino acids. CDR3: CASSSGGGKNTEAFF. The DNA for the CDR3 is TGCGCCAGCAGCTCGGGGGGGGGCAAGAACACTGAAGCTTTCTTT.

CDR3 sequence reads: CASSLDSDQPQHF. The CDR3 coding sequence is TGCGCCAGCAGCTTGGATTCGGATCAGCCCCAGCATTTT. The chain is built from TRBV5-1 and TRBJ1-5, with D unclear. Trimming shortened V by 0 bases and J by 5 bases, and 6 bases separated the two germline ends. CDR1 is SGHRS and CDR2 is YFSETQ in the germline V gene. The CDR3 totals 13 residues. Variable domain in full (rest from reference TRBV5-1 and TRBJ1-5): KAGVTQTPRYLIKTRGQQVTLSCSPISGHRSVSWYQQTPGQGLQFLFEYFSETQRNKGNFPGRFSGRQFSNSRSEMNVSTLELGDSALYLCASSLDSDQPQHFGDGTRLSIL.

The J gene is TRBJ1-6, the V gene TRBV6-1; D may be TRBD1 (5 bases). CDR1 is MNHNS and CDR2 is SASEGT in the germline V gene. The CDR3 length is 13 residues. The ends were cut back, 8 bases at V and 7 bases at J, with 12 bases in the middle. DNA of the CDR3: TGTGCCAGCGGAGGGGTGTTCAATTCACCCCTCCACTTT. Its translation: CASGGVFNSPLHF.

The chain couples TRBV7-2 to TRBJ2-7, with TRBD2 matching over 13 bases. The trim removed 5 bases at V and 7 bases at J, leaving 14 bases unmatched. Germline V gene sequence: CDR1 SGHTA, CDR2 FQGNSA. The CDR3 is 17 amino acids. The CDR3 DNA reads TGTGCCAGCAGCCCCGGACTAGCGGGGGCTCTCTTGAGAGAGCAGTACTTC. It translates to CASSPGLAGALLREQYF.

This clone was picked up one time. V usage is TRBV30 and J usage is TRBJ1-1, with 9 positions matching TRBD1. There are 15 residues in the CDR3. Germline values: CDR1 GTSNPN, CDR2 SVGIG (reference sequence). The junction had 6 bases not matched to a gene; V was cut back by 3 bases and J by 1 base. The CDR3 loop is CAWSALDRGNTEAFF. The DNA of the CDR3 is TGTGCCTGGAGCGCCCTGGACAGGGGGAACACTGAAGCTTTCTTT. The full variable domain, completed using reference TRBV30 and TRBJ1-1, is SQTIHQWPATLVQPVGSPLSLECTVEGTSNPNLYWYRQAAGRGLQLLFYSVGIGQISSEVPQNLSASRPQDRQFILSSKKLLLSDSGFYLCAWSALDRGNTEAFFGQGTRLTVV.

The chain is built from TRBV28 and TRBJ1-1; 8 nucleotides line up with TRBD1. The germline gives CDR1 MDHEN, CDR2 SYDVKM. The V segment lost 4 bases and the J segment 5 bases; nucleotides outside the gene matches: 9. The length of the CDR3 is 15 residues. CDR3 loop: CASSSLQGVLTEAFF. The CDR3 nucleotides read TGTGCCAGCAGTTCCCTACAGGGGGTACTGACTGAAGCTTTCTTT.

The rearrangement links TRBV19 to TRBJ2-1, with D perhaps matching TRBD2 (7 bases). The CDR3 totals 15 residues. V shed 3 bases and J shed 2 bases, with 11 bases lying between them. Germline CDR1 and CDR2: LNHDA and SQIVND (reference sequence). The CDR3 DNA reads as TGTGCCAGTAGTATTCAGGGGACTACCTACAATGAGCAGTTCTTC. Protein sequence: CASSIQGTTYNEQFF.

Here the CDR3 reads CASSSFRDSSIQYF. CDR3 DNA: TGTGCCAGCAGCTCCTTTCGGGACAGTAGTATTCAGTACTTC. The V and J genes are TRBV7-9 and TRBJ2-4, with 7 positions matching TRBD1. Trimming took 4 bases from V and 10 from J; bases not matched to a gene: 10. CDR3 size: 14 residues. Per germline, CDR1 SEHNR and CDR2 FQNEAQ (reference sequence).

The chain is built from TRBV11-3 and TRBJ2-2; possibly TRBD2 for D (6 bases). This CDR3 comprises 13 residues. Per the germline V gene, CDR1 is SGHNT and CDR2 is YENEEA. The ends were cut back, 5 bases at V and 8 bases at J, with 12 bases in the middle. In DNA, the CDR3 is TGTGCCAGCAGCGACAGTGGAGGGGGGGAGCTGTTTTTT. This sequence encodes CASSDSGGGELFF.

CDR3 residues: CASSPLARLETQYF. The CDR3 DNA follows: TGTGCCAGCTCACCACTCGCCAGGCTAGAGACCCAGTACTTC. The chain links TRBV18 to TRBJ2-5; D unclear. The CDR3 spans 14 residues. Deletions cut 1 base from V and 4 bases from J, with 10 bases between. Germline V gives CDR1 KGHSH, CDR2 LQKENI.

The chain combines TRBV6-5 with TRBJ1-1, with D possibly TRBD1 on 5 matching bases. From germline, CDR1 is MNHEY and CDR2 SVGAGI. Trimming pared 6 bases from V and 5 bases from J, leaving 16 bases between. The CDR3 totals 14 residues. CDR3: CASSLAGVETEAFF. In DNA, the CDR3 is TGTGCCAGCAGCCTCGCGGGGGTTGAGACTGAAGCTTTCTTT.

This chain links TRBV11-3 with TRBJ1-1, with D unclear. The CDR3 totals 12 residues. Germline-derived CDR1 and CDR2 are SGHNT and YENEEA. V lost 5 bases, J lost 1 base, and 5 bases lay in between. CDR3 amino acids: CASSPSNTEAFF. CDR3 DNA sequence: TGTGCCAGCAGCCCCTCGAACACTGAAGCTTTCTTT.

The chain uses TRBV7-2 and TRBJ1-4; 8 bases match TRBD1. Germline V gene lookup returns CDR1 SGHTA and CDR2 FQGNSA. The J segment lost 5 bases and the V segment lost 5 bases, leaving 7 bases of the junction unmatched. CDR3 size: 15 residues. CDR3 DNA: TGTGCCAGCAGCGATACAGGGGGGGAGAATGAAAAACTGTTTTTT. Amino acids: CASSDTGGENEKLFF.

This clone was found once. This rearrangement joins TRBV19 to TRBJ1-4; D is possibly TRBD1 (6 bases). V was trimmed by 3 bases and J by 8 bases, leaving 13 bases between them. This CDR3 has 14 amino acids. Germline CDR1 LNHDA, CDR2 SQIVND (reference sequence). The CDR3 DNA is TGTGCCAGTAGTATCTTACAGGGACGGGAAAAACTGTTTTTT. Translation: CASSILQGREKLFF. Full variable domain (outside the CDR3, taken from reference TRBV19 and TRBJ1-4): DGGITQSPKYLFRKEGQNVTLSCEQNLNHDAMYWYRQDPGQGLRLIYYSQIVNDFQKGDIAEGYSVSREKKESFPLTVTSAQKNPTAFYLCASSILQGREKLFFGSGTQLSVL.

The V and J genes are TRBV5-1 and TRBJ2-2; 11 nucleotides line up with TRBD2. Germline CDR1 and CDR2: SGHRS and YFSETQ. J was trimmed by 4 bases and V by 7 bases; bases with no gene match: 9. CDR3 length equals 16 residues. In nucleotides, the CDR3 is TGCGCCAGCTGGCCTCTAGCGGGGGGAAGCACCGGGGAGCTGTTTTTT. It yields the protein CASWPLAGGSTGELFF. The variable domain in full, completed from reference TRBV5-1 and TRBJ2-2, reads KAGVTQTPRYLIKTRGQQVTLSCSPISGHRSVSWYQQTPGQGLQFLFEYFSETQRNKGNFPGRFSGRQFSNSRSEMNVSTLELGDSALYLCASWPLAGGSTGELFFGEGSRLTVL.

This chain links TRBV18 with TRBJ2-6, with D possibly matching TRBD2 (7 bases). The germline V gene encodes CDR1 KGHSH and CDR2 LQKENI. The V end was cut by 2 bases, the J end by 0 bases, with 11 bases between. The CDR3 has 17 amino acids. The CDR3 here is CASSPAGAPSGANVLTF. As DNA, the CDR3 is TGTGCCAGCTCACCAGCGGGGGCGCCCTCTGGGGCCAACGTCCTGACTTTC.

The rearrangement links TRBV5-4 to TRBJ1-2, with 11 positions matching TRBD1. Germline V gene data show CDR1 as SGHNT and CDR2 as YYREEE (reference sequence). The CDR3 runs 14 residues. Trimming removed 4 bases from V and 4 bases from J; junction bases left unmatched: 3. The DNA for the CDR3 is TGTGCCAGCAGCCCGGACAGGGGGCTCTATGGCTACACCTTC. It translates to CASSPDRGLYGYTF.

V is TRBV1 and J is TRBJ1-1. TRBV1 is shown as a pseudogene. The CDR3 sequence is 15 residues long. This CDR3 is CTSSQGVREDTEAFF. Here the CDR3 DNA reads TGCACCAGCAGCCAAGGGGTAAGGGAGGACACTGAAGCTTTCTTT.

This chain links TRBV27 with TRBJ1-2, with TRBD1 matching over 10 bases. CDR3 length: 14 amino acids. The V and J ends lost 5 bases and 9 bases, in that order; junction bases with no gene match: 9. The V gene's germline CDR1 is MNHEY and CDR2 SMNVEV (reference sequence). The CDR3 protein is CASSAFRDRGSYTF. The CDR3 DNA sequence: TGTGCCAGCAGTGCATTCCGGGACAGGGGAAGCTACACCTTC.